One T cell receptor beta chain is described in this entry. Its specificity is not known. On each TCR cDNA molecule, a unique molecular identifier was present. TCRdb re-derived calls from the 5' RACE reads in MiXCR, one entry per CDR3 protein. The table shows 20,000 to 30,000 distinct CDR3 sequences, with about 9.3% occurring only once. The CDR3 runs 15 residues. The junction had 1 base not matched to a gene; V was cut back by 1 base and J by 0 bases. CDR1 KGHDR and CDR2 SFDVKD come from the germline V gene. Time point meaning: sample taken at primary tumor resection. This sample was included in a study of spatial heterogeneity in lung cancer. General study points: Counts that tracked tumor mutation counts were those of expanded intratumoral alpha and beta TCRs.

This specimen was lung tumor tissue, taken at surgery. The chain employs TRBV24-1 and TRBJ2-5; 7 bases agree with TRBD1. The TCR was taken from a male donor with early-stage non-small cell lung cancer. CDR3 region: CATSDLGQDQETQYF. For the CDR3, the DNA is TGTGCCACCAGTGATTTAGGACAGGACCAAGAGACCCAGTACTTC.